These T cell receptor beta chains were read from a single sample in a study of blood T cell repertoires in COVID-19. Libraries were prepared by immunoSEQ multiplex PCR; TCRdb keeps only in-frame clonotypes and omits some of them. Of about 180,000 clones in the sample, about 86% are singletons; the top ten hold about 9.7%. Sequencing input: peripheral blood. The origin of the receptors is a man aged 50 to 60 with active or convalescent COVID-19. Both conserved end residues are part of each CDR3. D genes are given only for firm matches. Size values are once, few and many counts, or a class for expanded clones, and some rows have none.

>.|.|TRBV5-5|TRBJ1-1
TGTGCCAGCAGCTTCAGGGTAACGGTGAACACTGAAGCTTTCTTT
CASSFRVTVNTEAFF
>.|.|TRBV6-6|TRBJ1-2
TGTGCCAGCAGTTACCCCGGGGACTATGGCTACACCTTC
CASSYPGDYGYTF
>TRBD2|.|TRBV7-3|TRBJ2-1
TGTGCCAGCAGCTTAACCGGACTAGCGGGGGGGTATGAGCAGTTCTTC
CASSLTGLAGGYEQFF
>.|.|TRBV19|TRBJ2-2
TGTGCCAGTAGTCAGGTGGGGGGACGGACCGGGGAGCTGTTTTTT
CASSQVGGRTGELFF
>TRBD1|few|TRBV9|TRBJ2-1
TGTGCCAGCGCAGGGGGCATCTCCTACAATGAGCAGTTCTTC
CASAGGISYNEQFF
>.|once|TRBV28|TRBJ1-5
TGTGCCAGCAGTTTATGGTCCTACAGGACCCCGAATCAGCCCCAGCATTTT
CASSLWSYRTPNQPQHF
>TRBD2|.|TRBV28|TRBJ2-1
TGTGCCAGCAGTTCCCGACCGGGACTAGCGGGGGTTAGAAACAATGAGCAGTTCTTC
CASSSRPGLAGVRNNEQFF
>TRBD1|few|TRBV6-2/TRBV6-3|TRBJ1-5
TGTGCCAGCAGTCGGGACAGGGGGTATAGCAATCAGCCCCAGCATTTT
CASSRDRGYSNQPQHF
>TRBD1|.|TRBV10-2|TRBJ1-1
TGCGCCAGCAGTGAGTCGACAGGGGCAAACACTGAAGCTTTCTTT
CASSESTGANTEAFF
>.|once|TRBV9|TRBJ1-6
TGTGCCAGCAGCGTAGGTACCCCCGGGGTTGGTTCACCCCTCCACTTT
CASSVGTPGVGSPLHF
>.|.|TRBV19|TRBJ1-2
TGTGCCAGTAGTCGGGATTACTATGGCTACACCTTC
CASSRDYYGYTF
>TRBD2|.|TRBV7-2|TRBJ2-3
TGTGCCAGCAGCACTAGCGGGGGGGCCGGCACAGATACGCAGTATTTT
CASSTSGGAGTDTQYF
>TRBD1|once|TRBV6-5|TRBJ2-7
TGTGCCAGCAGTCCCGGGACAGGGGGGAACGAGCAGTACTTC
CASSPGTGGNEQYF
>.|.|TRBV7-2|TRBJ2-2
TGTGCCAGCAGCTTAACTGCCCCAATGAACACCGGGGAGCTGTTTTTT
CASSLTAPMNTGELFF
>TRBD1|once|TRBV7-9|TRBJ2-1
TGTGCCAGCAGTTTGACAGGGAGAGGGCCGCATGAGCAGTTCTTC
CASSLTGRGPHEQFF
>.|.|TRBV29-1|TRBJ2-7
TGCAGCGTTAGGCGGAGTAGCTCCTACGAGCAGTACTTC
CSVRRSSSYEQYF
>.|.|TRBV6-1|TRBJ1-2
TGTGCCAGCAGTGACACGGTAGGCGGTCCCTATGGCTACACCTTC
CASSDTVGGPYGYTF
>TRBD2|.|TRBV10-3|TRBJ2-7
TGTGCCATCGGGGGACTACGGGAACCCTACGAGCAGTACTTC
CAIGGLREPYEQYF
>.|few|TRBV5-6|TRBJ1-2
TGTGCCAGCAGCTTGCTTGGGCAGGGAATACTTGACTACACCTTC
CASSLLGQGILDYTF
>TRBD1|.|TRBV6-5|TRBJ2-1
TGTGCCAGCAGTTACGGTAGGACAGGGTCCTACAATGAGCAGTTCTTC
CASSYGRTGSYNEQFF
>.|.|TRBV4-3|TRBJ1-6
TGCGCCAGCAGCCAAGAGGAGGGGCGAGTTTCACCCCTCCACTTT
CASSQEEGRVSPLHF
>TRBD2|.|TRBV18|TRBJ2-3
TGTGCCAGCTCACCGAGGACTAGCGGGAGCACAGATACGCAGTATTTT
CASSPRTSGSTDTQYF
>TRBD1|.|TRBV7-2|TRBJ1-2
TGTGCCAGCAGCTTAGGGGGGACAGGGCGGGACTATGGCTACACCTTC
CASSLGGTGRDYGYTF
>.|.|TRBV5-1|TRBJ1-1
TGCGCCAGCAGCTTACGACCCAGGGAGAACACTGAAGCTTTCTTT
CASSLRPRENTEAFF
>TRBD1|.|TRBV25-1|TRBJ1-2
TGTGCCAGCAGTGAGGGACAGAGGCATGGCTACACCTTC
CASSEGQRHGYTF
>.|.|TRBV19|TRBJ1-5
TGTGCCAGTAGTATAGGTCTCGGGGGGGCGAGCAATCAGCCCCAGCATTTT
CASSIGLGGASNQPQHF
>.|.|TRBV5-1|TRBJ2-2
TGCGCCAGCAGCCATCCGAACACCGGGGAGCTGTTTTTT
CASSHPNTGELFF
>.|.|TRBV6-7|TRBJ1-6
TGTGCCAGCACCAAGGGGTTTTACAATTCACCCCTCCACTTT
CASTKGFYNSPLHF
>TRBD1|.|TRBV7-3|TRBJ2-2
TGTGCCAGCAGCTTAGGTGCCGGACAGGTGAACACCGGGGAGCTGTTTTTT
CASSLGAGQVNTGELFF
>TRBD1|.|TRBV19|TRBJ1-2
TGTGCCAGTATCGACAGGGGCCTATGGAGTGGCTACACCTTC
CASIDRGLWSGYTF
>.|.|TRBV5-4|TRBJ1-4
TGTGCCAGCAGCGAAAGGGAGGGGTGGACTAATGAAAAACTGTTTTTT
CASSEREGWTNEKLFF
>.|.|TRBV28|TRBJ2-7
TGTGCCAGCAGCCTCGCGGGCAACGAGCAGTACTTC
CASSLAGNEQYF
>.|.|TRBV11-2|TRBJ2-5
TGTGCCAGCACCTCGTTAACTGGGCGACAAAACCGCGGGCAAGAGACCCAGTACTTC
CASTSLTGRQNRGQETQYF
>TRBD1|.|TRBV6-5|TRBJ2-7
TGTGCCAGCAGTTCCGGGACAGGGGTCTACGAGCAGTACTTC
CASSSGTGVYEQYF
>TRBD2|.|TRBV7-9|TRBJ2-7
TGTGCCAGCAGCTTATCTTATTGGCGGGAGGACTACGAGCAGTACTTC
CASSLSYWREDYEQYF
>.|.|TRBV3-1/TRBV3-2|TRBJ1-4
TGTGCCAGCAGCCAACTAAGCGATGAAAAACTGTTTTTT
CASSQLSDEKLFF